Included here is one TCR beta chain sequence, with context. CDR1 is LGHDT, CDR2 YNNKEL, per germline (reference sequence). V was pared by 3 bases and J by 0 bases, with 10 bases of the junction left unmatched. This CDR3 has 18 residues. This specimen belongs to a study of blood T cell repertoires in COVID-19. Study-level background: COVID-19 samples collected from the United States, Italy and Spain covered acute and convalescent phases.

Authors' processing steps: Quantification of nucleated cells was approximated via reference gene primer amplification. The table came from immunoSEQ multiplex PCR; TCRdb's copy has only in-frame clones and leaves some out. D and trimming were read from the DNA, whereas the V and J calls and clone size are those reported in that table. The sample has roughly 99,000 clones; less than 90% are singletons. This clonotype was sampled from a human donor in a cohort sampled during active COVID-19. The genes are TRBV3-1 (or the pseudogene TRBV3-2) and TRBJ2-3; 9 bases align to TRBD1. Sequenced sample: peripheral blood. The CDR3 is CASSHQADRGRSTDTQYF. Here the CDR3 DNA reads TGTGCCAGCAGCCATCAGGCCGACAGGGGGAGAAGCACAGATACGCAGTATTTT.